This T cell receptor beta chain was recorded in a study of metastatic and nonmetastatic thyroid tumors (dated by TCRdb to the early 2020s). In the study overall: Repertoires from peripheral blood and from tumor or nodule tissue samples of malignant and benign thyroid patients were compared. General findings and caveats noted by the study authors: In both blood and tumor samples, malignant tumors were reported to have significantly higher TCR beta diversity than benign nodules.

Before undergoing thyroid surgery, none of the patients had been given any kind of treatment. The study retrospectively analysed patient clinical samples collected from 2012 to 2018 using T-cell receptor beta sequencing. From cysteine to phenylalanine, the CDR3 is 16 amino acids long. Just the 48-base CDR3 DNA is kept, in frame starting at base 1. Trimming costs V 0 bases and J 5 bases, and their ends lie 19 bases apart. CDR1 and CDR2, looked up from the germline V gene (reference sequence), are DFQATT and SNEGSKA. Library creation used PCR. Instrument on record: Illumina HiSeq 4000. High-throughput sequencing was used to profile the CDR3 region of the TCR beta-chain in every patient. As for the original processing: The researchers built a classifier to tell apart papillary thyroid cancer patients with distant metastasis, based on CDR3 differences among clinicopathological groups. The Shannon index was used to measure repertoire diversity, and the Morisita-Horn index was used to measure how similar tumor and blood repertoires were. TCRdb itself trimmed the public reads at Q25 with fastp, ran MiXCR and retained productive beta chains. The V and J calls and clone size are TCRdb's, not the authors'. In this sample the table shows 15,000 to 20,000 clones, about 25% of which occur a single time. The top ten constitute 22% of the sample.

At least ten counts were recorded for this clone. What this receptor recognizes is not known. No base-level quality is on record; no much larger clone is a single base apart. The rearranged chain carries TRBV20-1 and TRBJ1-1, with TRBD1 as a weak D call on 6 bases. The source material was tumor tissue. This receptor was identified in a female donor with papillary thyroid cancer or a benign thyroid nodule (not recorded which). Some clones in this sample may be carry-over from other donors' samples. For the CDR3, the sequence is CSARDMGERGWTEAFF. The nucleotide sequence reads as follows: TGCAGTGCTAGAGATATGGGGGAAAGGGGGTGGACTGAAGCTTTCTTT.